The 28 T cell receptor beta chains in this list originate from one sample, sequenced in a study of T-cell memory formation after mild COVID-19. TCRdb passed the 5' RACE reads through MiXCR, listing each CDR3 protein once. The data show nearly 200,000 distinct CDR3 sequences, around 19% seen once. Sample: PBMCs or a T cell subset sorted from them (not recorded which). These receptors originate from an adult woman who had mild COVID-19 (a few samples of this study predate the infection). Cell type and time point are not known.

V usage is TRBV6-5 and J usage is TRBJ1-3, with D tentatively TRBD1 (6 bases). Trimming cost V 6 bases and J 3 bases, with 12 bases left between them. Germline CDR1 MNHEY, CDR2 SVGAGI. The CDR3 is made up of 14 amino acids. The CDR3 loop reads CASSQGYYGNTIYF. The CDR3 DNA follows: TGTGCCAGCAGCCAGGGGTATTATGGAAACACCATATATTTT.

The gene calls are TRBV3-1 and TRBJ2-7; TRBD2 is a possible D gene (6 bases). The CDR3 runs 14 residues. Trimming removed 3 bases from V and 5 bases from J, with 14 bases in between. Germline assignment: CDR1 LGHDT and CDR2 YNNKEL (reference sequence). CDR3 protein: CASSQSLAVHEQYF. The DNA of the CDR3 is TGTGCCAGCAGCCAGTCACTAGCTGTCCACGAGCAGTACTTC.

This CDR3 reads CASSGKRTNYGYTF. As DNA, the CDR3 is TGTGCCAGCAGTGGGAAGCGAACTAACTATGGCTACACCTTC. V usage is TRBV5-6 and J usage is TRBJ1-2; no reliable D call. V lost 5 bases, J lost 0 bases, and 11 bases lay in between. The germline CDR1 and CDR2 sequences are SGHDT and YYEEEE. The CDR3 contains 14 residues.

The chain combines TRBV9 with TRBJ2-1; no clear D. V gave up 3 bases and J gave up 4 bases, with 14 bases separating them. This CDR3 contains 15 residues. Germline-derived CDR1 and CDR2 are SGDLS and YYNGEE. The CDR3 DNA is TGTGCCAGCAGCGAAGGACCAACAGCTTACAATGAGCAGTTCTTC. Encoded protein: CASSEGPTAYNEQFF.

This sequence joins TRBV6-5 and TRBJ1-1; 7 bases line up with TRBD1. J gave up 3 bases and V 5 bases, and 9 bases lay outside the gene matches. This CDR3 has 15 amino acids. CDR1 MNHEY and CDR2 SVGAGI come from the germline V gene. The CDR3 sequence: CASSGRGAGDTEAFF. CDR3 sequence (DNA): TGTGCCAGCAGTGGCAGGGGGGCCGGGGACACTGAAGCTTTCTTT.

This clonotype appeared a few times. The gene calls are TRBV10-3 and TRBJ2-7, with a possible D match to TRBD2 (6 bases). Germline CDR1 ENHRY, CDR2 SYGVKD. Deletions cut 6 bases from V and 3 bases from J, with 18 bases between. The CDR3 is 15 amino acids. CDR3 DNA sequence: TGTGCCATCAGCGATCTCGCGGCGGGGCACTACGAGCAGTACTTC. Its protein product is CAISDLAAGHYEQYF.

This rearrangement joins TRBV6-6 to TRBJ2-7; D may be TRBD1 or TRBD2 (5 bases each). The CDR3 consists of 14 residues. CDR1 MNHNY and CDR2 SVGAGI come from the germline V gene (reference sequence). Trimming stripped 2 bases from V and 5 bases from J, with 13 bases between. The CDR3 DNA reads as TGTGCCAGCAGTTACGGGACCTTCTATAACGAGCAGTACTTC. Translating gives CASSYGTFYNEQYF.

There are many counts of this clonotype. This chain links TRBV20-1 with TRBJ1-1; D call uncertain. The germline V gene has CDR1 DFQATT and CDR2 SNEGSKA (reference sequence). This CDR3 contains 10 residues. CDR3 sequence: CAPGNTEAFF. DNA of the CDR3: TGCGCCCCAGGAAACACTGAAGCTTTCTTT.

V is TRBV29-1 and J is TRBJ1-1, with TRBD1 matching over 7 bases. The CDR3 is made up of 13 amino acids. The V and J ends lost 6 bases and 1 base, in that order; junction bases with no gene match: 5. Germline V CDR1 and CDR2: SQVTM, ANQGSEA. For the CDR3, the DNA is TGCAGCGTGGTCGAGGGGGCGAACACTGAAGCTTTCTTT. It translates to CSVVEGANTEAFF.

This clonotype was seen only a few times. The chain carries TRBV30 and TRBJ2-3; D not certain. The germline V gene encodes CDR1 GTSNPN and CDR2 SVGIG (reference sequence). Trimming pared 0 bases from V and 6 bases from J, leaving 7 bases between. This CDR3 is 12 amino acids long. The CDR3 reads CAWSVEADTQYF. CDR3 bases: TGTGCCTGGAGTGTGGAAGCCGATACGCAGTATTTT.

In nucleotides, the CDR3 is TGTGCCAGCAGCGTAGGCACCGTTAATGAAAAACTGTTTTTT. As protein: CASSVGTVNEKLFF. V and J are TRBV9 and TRBJ1-4; D is uncertain. Germline V gene sequence: CDR1 SGDLS, CDR2 YYNGEE. Between the trimmed V and J ends, which lost 0 bases and 4 bases, there was a span of 7 bases. There are 14 residues in the CDR3.

This clonotype was detected ten times or more. This chain joins TRBV7-2 and TRBJ1-5; the D is unclear. From germline, CDR1 is SGHTA and CDR2 FQGNSA. Trimming cost V 5 bases and J 3 bases, with 5 bases left between them. The CDR3 has 12 residues. CDR3 bases: TGTGCCAGCAGCGCGTTCAATCAGCCCCAGCATTTT. This codes for CASSAFNQPQHF.

This clonotype was observed a handful of times. The chain couples TRBV6-5 to TRBJ1-2; TRBD1 aligns across 7 bases. Per germline, CDR1 MNHEY and CDR2 SVGAGI. The length of the CDR3 is 14 residues. Trimming removed 6 bases from V and 7 bases from J; junction bases left unmatched: 11. DNA of the CDR3: TGTGCCAGCAGGGCCGGGACAGTGAGGGGTGGCTACACCTTC. Translation gives CASRAGTVRGGYTF.

The V and J genes are TRBV18 and TRBJ2-1; TRBD2 matches at 7 bases. This CDR3 comprises 15 residues. V was clipped by 4 bases and J by 7 bases; unmatched bases: 10. Germline CDR1 KGHSH, CDR2 LQKENI. CDR3 in DNA: TGTGCCAGCTCACGGACTTGGGGGGGTGAGAATGAGCAGTTCTTC. It yields the protein CASSRTWGGENEQFF.

This rearrangement joins TRBV9 to TRBJ1-1; a weak D match, TRBD1 (6 bases). The length of the CDR3 is 14 residues. Trimming stripped 0 bases from V and 7 bases from J, with 13 bases between. From germline, CDR1 is SGDLS and CDR2 YYNGEE. CDR3 bases: TGTGCCAGCAGCGTAGGACCGGGGGCGGTTGAAGCTTTCTTT. Encoded protein: CASSVGPGAVEAFF.

The chain recombines TRBV29-1 with TRBJ1-2, with 9 bases fitting TRBD1. The V and J ends lost 5 bases and 0 bases, in that order; junction bases with no gene match: 10. The CDR3 extends over 16 amino acids. The germline CDR1 and CDR2 sequences are SQVTM and ANQGSEA. CDR3 in DNA: TGCAGCGTTCAGGAAGACAGGGGGAGGCCTAACTATGGCTACACCTTC. Translating gives CSVQEDRGRPNYGYTF.

This clonotype was detected only a few times. The J gene is TRBJ2-7, the V gene TRBV12-3 or TRBV12-4; possible D gene TRBD2, 6 bases. CDR3 length: 15 residues. V shed 5 bases and J shed 3 bases, with 17 bases lying between them. Written as DNA, the CDR3 is TGTGCCAGCAGTCGAGGCCCAGGGACTGTCTACGAGCAGTACTTC. Protein sequence: CASSRGPGTVYEQYF.

This rearrangement joins TRBV7-2 to TRBJ2-1, with D possibly being TRBD1 (6 bases). The germline V gene encodes CDR1 SGHTA and CDR2 FQGNSA. Trimming removed 5 bases from V and 6 bases from J, with 17 bases in between. The CDR3 has 15 amino acids. This CDR3 reads CASSPTGWGSNEQFF. The CDR3 DNA sequence: TGTGCCAGCAGCCCTACAGGGTGGGGGTCCAATGAGCAGTTCTTC.

This chain joins TRBV3-1 and TRBJ1-2, with D perhaps TRBD1 (6 bases). This CDR3 comprises 19 residues. Trimming left V 1 base short and J 5 bases short, with 26 bases between. Germline V CDR1 and CDR2: LGHDT, YNNKEL (reference sequence). The CDR3 DNA follows: TGTGCCAGCAGCCAAGGGTGGTTTGCCAGGACAGAGGAAATTTATGGCTACACCTTC. This codes for CASSQGWFARTEEIYGYTF.

This clonotype was recorded only once. CDR3 amino acids: CASSPPGAREQYF. Written as DNA, the CDR3 is TGTGCCAGCAGCCCCCCGGGGGCGCGTGAGCAGTACTTC. This chain uses TRBV5-4 with TRBJ2-7; D might be TRBD1 or TRBD2, each matching 6 bases. The V end was cut by 4 bases, the J end by 7 bases, with 15 bases between. The CDR3 extends over 13 amino acids. CDR1 and CDR2 (germline): SGHNT, YYREEE (reference sequence). The complete variable domain, with remaining parts taken from reference TRBV5-4 and TRBJ2-7, reads ETGVTQSPTHLIKTRGQQVTLRCSSQSGHNTVSWYQQALGQGPQFIFQYYREEENGRGNFPPRFSGLQFPNYSSELNVNALELDDSALYLCASSPPGAREQYFGPGTRLTVT.

This clonotype was recorded a few times. The chain employs TRBV6-5 and TRBJ1-2, with TRBD1 identical over 7 bases. The CDR3 sequence is 15 residues long. The J segment lost 6 bases and the V segment lost 2 bases, leaving 9 bases of the junction unmatched. Germline lookup yields CDR1 MNHEY and CDR2 SVGAGI. The DNA for the CDR3 is TGTGCCAGCAGTTACCCGGGACAGCCTTCGGATGGCTACACCTTC. Its protein is CASSYPGQPSDGYTF.

The chain recombines TRBV7-2 with TRBJ2-3, with TRBD2 as a possible D gene (5 bases). Germline CDR1 and CDR2: SGHTA and FQGNSA. V was pared by 5 bases and J by 5 bases, with 14 bases between. The CDR3 has 14 amino acids. The CDR3 nucleotides read TGTGCCAGCAGCGTCGTACGGGCGGGAGATACGCAGTATTTT. This codes for CASSVVRAGDTQYF. The complete variable domain, with remaining parts taken from reference TRBV7-2 and TRBJ2-3, reads GAGVSQSPSNKVTEKGKDVELRCDPISGHTALYWYRQSLGQGLEFLIYFQGNSAPDKSGLPSDRFSAERTGGSVSTLTIQRTQQEDSAVYLCASSVVRAGDTQYFGPGTRLTVL.

The chain recombines TRBV27 with TRBJ2-3, with 9 bases fitting TRBD2. The CDR3 is 15 amino acids. Trimming removed 6 bases from V and 0 bases from J; junction bases left unmatched: 4. Germline V gene data show CDR1 as MNHEY and CDR2 as SMNVEV (reference sequence). CDR3 sequence: CASRRLAASTDTQYF. The CDR3 nucleotides read TGTGCCAGCAGGCGACTAGCGGCTAGCACAGATACGCAGTATTTT.

This clonotype has only a few counts. This chain connects TRBV2 to TRBJ1-2, with D unresolved. V dropped 7 bases and J dropped 2 bases, with 11 bases sitting between them. The CDR3 length is 13 residues. The V gene's germline CDR1 is SNHLY and CDR2 FYNNEI. DNA of the CDR3: TGTGCCAGCAATGCAGGCCCAAACTATGGCTACACCTTC. This codes for CASNAGPNYGYTF. Full variable domain (missing parts from reference TRBV2 and TRBJ1-2): EPEVTQTPSHQVTQMGQEVILRCVPISNHLYFYWYRQILGQKVEFLVSFYNNEISEKSEIFDDQFSVERPDGSNFTLKIRSTKLEDSAMYFCASNAGPNYGYTFGSGTRLTVV.

The rearrangement links TRBV6-5 to TRBJ1-1; TRBD1 might be the D (6 bases). The germline V gene encodes CDR1 MNHEY and CDR2 SVGAGI. V gave up 6 bases and J gave up 1 base, with 24 bases separating them. The CDR3 is 18 amino acids. The CDR3 is CASSHPSRGYLQNTEAFF. The DNA for the CDR3 is TGTGCCAGCAGCCACCCCAGCAGGGGCTACCTCCAGAACACTGAAGCTTTCTTT.

This clonotype came up a few times. The V call is TRBV7-9, the J call TRBJ1-2; TRBD1 agrees at 7 bases. V was clipped by 8 bases and J by 3 bases; unmatched bases: 9. In germline, CDR1 is SEHNR, CDR2 FQNEAQ (reference sequence). The CDR3 loop spans 14 amino acids. Written as DNA, the CDR3 is TGTGCCAGCGCGGGAGGGGGCCGAGACTATGGCTACACCTTC. Its protein is CASAGGGRDYGYTF.

This clonotype was recorded once. The genes are TRBV11-3 and TRBJ2-5, with 10 bases aligning to TRBD2. Germline trimming cut 5 bases from V and 2 bases from J; bases unmatched to any gene: 5. The CDR3 loop spans 15 amino acids. Germline assignment: CDR1 SGHNT and CDR2 YENEEA. In nucleotides, the CDR3 is TGTGCCAGCAGCCTGGGACTAGCGCCTCAAGAGACCCAGTACTTC. This sequence encodes CASSLGLAPQETQYF.

This clonotype appeared a few times. The chain uses TRBV5-1 and TRBJ2-3; D perhaps matches TRBD2 (6 bases). The CDR3 has 13 residues. CDR1 and CDR2 from the germline V gene are SGHRS and YFSETQ. Trimming shortened V by 4 bases and J by 8 bases, and 14 bases separated the two germline ends. CDR3 in amino acids: CASSLGRGGTQYF. For the CDR3, the DNA is TGCGCCAGCAGCCTGGGTAGGGGAGGTACGCAGTATTTT.